Following are 26 T cell receptor beta chains from one sample sequenced in a study of blood T cell repertoires in COVID-19. Data came from immunoSEQ multiplex PCR; TCRdb stores just in-frame clones and leaves some out. The sample lists about 15,000 clones, roughly 88% occurring once. The sample taken for sequencing was peripheral blood. The receptor source for this set is a human donor in a cohort sampled during active COVID-19.

The chain recombines TRBV5-1 with TRBJ1-6, with a possible D match to TRBD1 (6 bases). CDR1 SGHRS and CDR2 YFSETQ come from the germline V gene. Between the trimmed V and J ends, which lost 0 bases and 10 bases, there was a span of 23 bases. CDR3 length: 18 residues. The CDR3 nucleotides read TGCGCCAGCAGCTTGGCTCCGACAGGCCCTAGGACCGGCTCACCCCTCCACTTT. Translation gives CASSLAPTGPRTGSPLHF.

This chain joins TRBV7-9 and TRBJ1-5; D gene unclear. Per the germline V gene, CDR1 is SEHNR and CDR2 is FQNEAQ (reference sequence). The CDR3 totals 16 residues. The V and J ends lost 1 base and 0 bases respectively, with 10 bases between them. CDR3 amino acids: CASSLGTGNSNQPQHF. CDR3 DNA: TGTGCCAGCAGCTTAGGGACGGGGAATAGCAATCAGCCCCAGCATTTT. Filled out from reference TRBV7-9 and TRBJ1-5, the complete variable domain reads DTGVSQNPRHKITKRGQNVTFRCDPISEHNRLYWYRQTLGQGPEFLTYFQNEAQLEKSRLLSDRFSAERPKGSFSTLEIQRTEQGDSAMYLCASSLGTGNSNQPQHFGDGTRLSIL.

This clone was detected only a few times. This chain's CDR3 is CASSSELAVGGSYNEQFF. Written as DNA, the CDR3 is TGTGCCAGCAGCTCGGAACTAGCGGTCGGGGGATCCTACAATGAGCAGTTCTTC. The chain combines TRBV7-6 with TRBJ2-1, with TRBD2 matching over 8 bases. The germline V gene encodes CDR1 SGHVS and CDR2 FNYEAQ. There are 18 residues in the CDR3. Trimming at V came to 4 bases and at J to 1 base, leaving 12 bases not matched to a gene.

Only a few counts were recorded for this clone. The chain links TRBV19 to TRBJ1-2; TRBD1 matches at 10 bases. CDR3 size: 16 residues. The germline gives CDR1 LNHDA, CDR2 SQIVND (reference sequence). Germline trimming cut 5 bases from V and 3 bases from J; bases unmatched to any gene: 9. CDR3 in amino acids: CASSRDRGRGDYGYTF. The CDR3 DNA reads TGTGCCAGTAGTCGGGACAGGGGTCGCGGGGACTATGGCTACACCTTC.

The chain recombines TRBV28 with TRBJ2-5, with TRBD1 matching 8 bases. In germline, CDR1 is MDHEN, CDR2 SYDVKM. Trimming at V came to 2 bases and at J to 5 bases, leaving 10 bases not matched to a gene. The CDR3 sequence is 16 residues long. The CDR3 DNA reads TGTGCCAGCAGTTTAGGGGCCGGACAGGGCTTCGAGACCCAGTACTTC. Translation gives CASSLGAGQGFETQYF.

The chain links TRBV10-3 to TRBJ2-7; 7 bases are shared with TRBD1. The V and J ends lost 4 bases and 1 base, in that order; junction bases with no gene match: 10. The CDR3 runs 16 residues. Looked up from germline, CDR1 is ENHRY and CDR2 is SYGVKD. As DNA, the CDR3 is TGTGCCATCAGTGTTAGTCCGGGACAGCTATCCTACGAGCAGTACTTC. It translates to CAISVSPGQLSYEQYF.

The chain is built from TRBV12-3 or TRBV12-4 and TRBJ2-2, with 9 bases identical to TRBD1. With V trimmed by 8 bases and J by 6 bases, 4 bases remained unmatched. The CDR3 is 13 amino acids. CDR3 nucleotide sequence: TGTGCCAGCGGGACAGGGAATTCCGGGGAGCTGTTTTTT. Its protein is CASGTGNSGELFF.

The CDR3 DNA sequence: TGTGCCAGTAGCCCCTCCCGACTAGCGGGAGTATCATCAAATTACAATGAGCAGTTCTTC. The encoded protein is CASSPSRLAGVSSNYNEQFF. This chain uses TRBV19 with TRBJ2-1; 12 bases line up with TRBD2. Germline CDR1 is LNHDA and CDR2 is SQIVND (reference sequence). The junction had 19 bases not matched to a gene; V was cut back by 6 bases and J by 4 bases. The CDR3 is 20 residues long.

The V and J genes are TRBV18 and TRBJ1-2, with 7 bases that match TRBD1. The CDR3 contains 14 residues. J was trimmed by 8 bases and V by 5 bases; bases with no gene match: 11. Germline V gene data show CDR1 as KGHSH and CDR2 as LQKENI. CDR3 DNA sequence: TGTGCCAGCTCAAGGGGAGACAGGGTGGCCGGCTACACCTTC. Translation gives CASSRGDRVAGYTF.

This chain joins TRBV12-3 or TRBV12-4 and TRBJ1-1; D is unresolved. This CDR3 is built from 13 residues. V lost 2 bases to trimming and J lost 0 bases, with 4 bases between them. CDR3 sequence (DNA): TGTGCCAGCAGTTTACAGATGAACACTGAAGCTTTCTTT. It is translated as CASSLQMNTEAFF.

V gene TRBV7-3 combines with J gene TRBJ2-1; TRBD2 might be the D (6 bases). V was shortened by 0 bases and J by 4 bases, with 10 bases between the two germline ends. CDR3 length equals 15 residues. Germline V gene sequence: CDR1 SGHTA, CDR2 FQGTGA. As DNA, the CDR3 is TGTGCCAGCAGCTTAACTGCGGGATCATACAATGAGCAGTTCTTC. This encodes CASSLTAGSYNEQFF.

The V call is TRBV7-9, the J call TRBJ1-3; D is uncertain. V was trimmed by 10 bases and J by 0 bases, leaving 16 bases between them. Looked up from germline, CDR1 is SEHNR and CDR2 is FQNEAQ (reference sequence). CDR3 length: 15 residues. The DNA for the CDR3 is TGTGCCACCCGAGGTTGGCAGCACTCTGGAAACACCATATATTTT. Its protein product is CATRGWQHSGNTIYF.

The chain uses TRBV11-2 and TRBJ2-6; D perhaps matches TRBD1 (7 bases). Germline CDR1 SGHAT, CDR2 FQNNGV. Deletions cut 5 bases from V and 2 bases from J, with 10 bases between. The CDR3 consists of 15 residues. For the CDR3, the DNA is TGTGCCAGCAGCCAGGGGGAGGCTGGGGCCAACGTCCTGACTTTC. It codes for CASSQGEAGANVLTF.

This chain uses TRBV5-5 with TRBJ1-5, with TRBD1 matching over 7 bases. V trimming: 2 bases; J trimming: 9 bases; junction bases outside the gene matches: 8. The CDR3 is 14 residues long. Germline V gene sequence: CDR1 SGHKS, CDR2 YYEKEE (reference sequence). The CDR3 spells CASSFGDSRGPQHF. CDR3 nucleotides: TGTGCCAGCAGCTTCGGGGACAGCCGGGGGCCCCAGCATTTT.

This chain connects TRBV3-1 (or the pseudogene TRBV3-2) to TRBJ2-7, with 9 bases aligning to TRBD1. Germline loops: CDR1 LGHDT, CDR2 YNNKEL (reference sequence). Trimming at V came to 1 base and at J to 4 bases, leaving 5 bases not matched to a gene. This CDR3 spans 15 amino acids. For the CDR3, the DNA is TGTGCCAGCAGCCAAGGGTGGGGACAGGGTTACGAGCAGTACTTC. Translating it yields CASSQGWGQGYEQYF.

The V gene is TRBV28, the J gene TRBJ2-3; the match to TRBD2 covers 8 bases. This CDR3 is built from 14 residues. Germline V CDR1 and CDR2: MDHEN, SYDVKM. V was pared by 5 bases and J by 4 bases, with 5 bases of the junction left unmatched. The CDR3 here is CASSRGLVPDTQYF. Written as DNA, the CDR3 is TGTGCCAGCAGTAGGGGACTAGTTCCAGATACGCAGTATTTT.

The gene calls are TRBV6-5 and TRBJ1-2; D gene uncertain. V dropped 6 bases and J dropped 2 bases, with 10 bases sitting between them. Germline V gene lookup returns CDR1 MNHEY and CDR2 SVGAGI. CDR3 length equals 13 residues. CDR3 loop: CASSFSQNYGYTF. The CDR3 region has the DNA TGTGCCAGCAGCTTCTCCCAGAACTATGGCTACACCTTC.

The V and J genes are TRBV5-1 and TRBJ2-5; TRBD2 is a possible D gene (6 bases). The CDR3 length is 14 residues. V was pared by 3 bases and J by 1 base, with 10 bases between. Germline V lookup: CDR1 SGHRS, CDR2 YFSETQ. This CDR3 is CASSWDSPQETQYF. CDR3 DNA: TGCGCCAGCAGCTGGGACTCCCCCCAAGAGACCCAGTACTTC. The whole variable domain, remainder taken from reference TRBV5-1 and TRBJ2-5, is KAGVTQTPRYLIKTRGQQVTLSCSPISGHRSVSWYQQTPGQGLQFLFEYFSETQRNKGNFPGRFSGRQFSNSRSEMNVSTLELGDSALYLCASSWDSPQETQYFGPGTRLLVL.

V usage is TRBV7-9 and J usage is TRBJ1-6; D perhaps matches TRBD1 (5 bases). The CDR3 has 16 amino acids. Trimming stripped 0 bases from V and 5 bases from J, with 11 bases between. Germline V gene lookup returns CDR1 SEHNR and CDR2 FQNEAQ (reference sequence). Written as DNA, the CDR3 is TGTGCCAGCAGCTTAGCACCGGGGGGGAATAATTCACCCCTCCACTTT. Protein sequence: CASSLAPGGNNSPLHF.

This clone was counted once. The chain combines TRBV11-2 with TRBJ2-1; 9 bases map to TRBD1. Germline trimming cut 4 bases from V and 7 bases from J; bases unmatched to any gene: 5. The CDR3 runs 14 residues. Germline V gene data show CDR1 as SGHAT and CDR2 as FQNNGV. In nucleotides, the CDR3 is TGTGCCAGCAGCTCGCGGACAGGGGTAAATGAGCAGTTCTTC. Protein product: CASSSRTGVNEQFF. The full variable domain, rest sourced from reference TRBV11-2 and TRBJ2-1, is EAGVAQSPRYKIIEKRQSVAFWCNPISGHATLYWYQQILGQGPKLLIQFQNNGVVDDSQLPKDRFSAERLKGVDSTLKIQPAKLEDSAVYLCASSSRTGVNEQFFGPGTRLTVL.

This clone was counted between two and nine times. The CDR3 DNA follows: TGCGCCAGCAGTGCGACAGGTGATGGCTACACCTTC. Translating gives CASSATGDGYTF. The genes are TRBV10-2 and TRBJ1-2, with D tentatively TRBD1 (6 bases). The CDR3 length is 12 residues. Germline V gene data show CDR1 as WSHSY and CDR2 as SAAADI. Trimming cost V 4 bases and J 6 bases, with 9 bases left between them.

The chain has TRBV5-1 and TRBJ2-5; 9 nucleotides agree with TRBD1. From germline, CDR1 is SGHRS and CDR2 YFSETQ. J gave up 5 bases and V 6 bases, and 8 bases lay outside the gene matches. The CDR3 length is 14 residues. This CDR3 reads CASNIGTGMETQYF. The DNA of the CDR3 is TGCGCCAGCAACATTGGGACAGGGATGGAGACCCAGTACTTC.

This chain joins TRBV5-6 and TRBJ1-2; 7 bases fit TRBD1. This CDR3 spans 14 amino acids. The ends lost 1 base at V and 8 bases at J; junction bases unmatched: 8. Germline values: CDR1 SGHDT, CDR2 YYEEEE. The CDR3 bases are TGTGCCAGCAGCTTGAGCAGGACAGGAGGCGGCTACACCTTC. Amino acid sequence: CASSLSRTGGGYTF.

The chain has TRBV5-4 and TRBJ2-2; 9 bases match TRBD2. Germline CDR1 and CDR2: SGHNT and YYREEE (reference sequence). V trimming: 0 bases; J trimming: 5 bases; junction bases outside the gene matches: 8. The CDR3 consists of 17 residues. The CDR3 sequence: CASSLASAGGRTGELFF. The CDR3 coding sequence is TGTGCCAGCAGCTTGGCCTCAGCGGGAGGTCGGACCGGGGAGCTGTTTTTT.

V gene TRBV19 combines with J gene TRBJ2-1; 12 bases match TRBD2. Germline V lookup: CDR1 LNHDA, CDR2 SQIVND (reference sequence). This CDR3 spans 15 amino acids. After removal of 7 bases from V and 4 bases from J, the junction contained 5 bases not matched to a gene. CDR3 protein: CASKTGTSGYNEQFF. CDR3 nucleotide sequence: TGTGCCAGTAAGACCGGGACTAGCGGGTACAATGAGCAGTTCTTC.

V gene TRBV27 combines with J gene TRBJ1-3, with D unclear. This CDR3 comprises 13 residues. V was clipped by 5 bases and J by 4 bases, with 9 bases between them. From germline, CDR1 is MNHEY and CDR2 SMNVEV (reference sequence). CDR3 coding DNA: TGTGCCAGCAGTATCCAACAGGGAAACACCATATATTTT. Translating it yields CASSIQQGNTIYF.